The entry below gives a single T cell receptor (beta chain) sequence along with its context. All enrollees were roughly 18 to 100 years old and from roughly 22 US areas. The CDR3 totals 12 residues. V shed 5 bases, J shed 6 bases, and the junction held 3 bases outside the gene matches. Germline assignment: CDR1 SGHAT and CDR2 FQNNGV. This specimen comes from a study of blood T cell repertoires in COVID-19. The overall study: The United States, Italy and Spain supplied acute and convalescent COVID-19 samples. Sources were T cells, B-cell-depleted T cells, or PBMCs; the material itself was cDNA or gDNA.

In the source study's methods: For nucleated cells, counts were estimated from reference gene primer amplification. Some clones are missing from TCRdb's copy, which holds only in-frame ones; the method was immunoSEQ multiplex PCR. Clonal size and the V and J genes are those of that table, whereas D and trimming came from the DNA. The profile shows about 270,000 clones, 75% to 90% of them singletons. V is TRBV11-2 and J is TRBJ1-2; the match to TRBD1 covers 7 bases. The clonotype comes from a woman between 18 and 29 years old who had recovered from COVID-19. Sequencing input: PBMCs or T cells enriched from blood (not recorded which). The CDR3 here is CASSPGQNGYTF. In DNA form, the CDR3 reads TGTGCCAGCAGCCCGGGACAGAATGGCTACACCTTC.